These 14 T cell receptor beta chains were all obtained from the same sample, sequenced in a study of blood T cell repertoires in COVID-19. Using immunoSEQ multiplex PCR, the repertoire was profiled, and TCRdb retains in-frame clones only, with some absent. The sample holds around 460,000 clones, around 90% seen once. The sequenced material came from peripheral blood. The receptors stem from a man younger than 35 with COVID-19, enrolled during active disease.

The V call is TRBV6-6, the J call TRBJ2-2, with 9 bases matching TRBD2. J lost 6 bases, V lost 0 bases, and 5 bases had no gene match. CDR3 length equals 16 residues. Germline CDR1 and CDR2: MNHNY and SVGAGI (reference sequence). CDR3: CASSYSRSGGPGELFF. The CDR3 nucleotides read TGTGCCAGCAGTTACTCGAGGAGCGGGGGGCCCGGGGAGCTGTTTTTT.

This chain uses TRBV3-1 (or the pseudogene TRBV3-2) with TRBJ2-7, with a tentative D call TRBD2 (6 bases). V lost 3 bases and J 3 bases, leaving 12 bases between the germline ends. CDR3 length: 14 residues. Per the germline V gene, CDR1 is LGHDT and CDR2 is YNNKEL (reference sequence). DNA of the CDR3: TGTGCCAGCAGCCACCGGGACGGGAGCTACGAGCAGTACTTC. It specifies CASSHRDGSYEQYF.

The chain is built from TRBV7-9 and TRBJ1-4; tentative D call: TRBD1 (6 bases). Trimming removed 5 bases at V and 0 bases at J, with 10 bases between. Germline loops: CDR1 SEHNR, CDR2 FQNEAQ (reference sequence). This CDR3 comprises 15 residues. The CDR3: CASSPGQSTNEKLFF. The CDR3, as DNA: TGTGCCAGCAGCCCAGGACAGTCAACTAATGAAAAACTGTTTTTT.

This chain links TRBV12-3 or TRBV12-4 with TRBJ2-2; a possible D gene is TRBD1 (5 bases). This CDR3 is 13 amino acids long. Trimming shortened V by 7 bases and J by 5 bases, and 11 bases separated the two germline ends. CDR3 nucleotides: TGTGCCAGCACCTCCGGACAAACCGGGGAGCTGTTTTTT. Translating gives CASTSGQTGELFF.

This clone was picked up a small number of times. The chain couples TRBV6-4 to TRBJ2-7, with 12 bases aligning to TRBD2. Trimming at V came to 9 bases and at J to 9 bases, leaving 15 bases not matched to a gene. Germline V gene lookup returns CDR1 MRHNA and CDR2 SNTAGT. The CDR3 runs to 15 residues. This CDR3 reads CARLTSGRPATVQYF. The CDR3 DNA reads as TGTGCCAGATTGACTAGCGGGAGACCGGCAACCGTGCAGTACTTC.

This clone was seen a few times. The chain recombines TRBV27 with TRBJ1-2, with a possible D match to TRBD1 (5 bases). This CDR3 has 13 residues. Trimming removed 2 bases from V and 5 bases from J, with 9 bases in between. Germline CDR1 is MNHEY and CDR2 is SMNVEV (reference sequence). CDR3 in DNA: TGTGCCAGCAGTTTACGGCAGGGTTATGGCTACACCTTC. Translated: CASSLRQGYGYTF.

This sequence joins TRBV5-1 and TRBJ2-2, with 10 nucleotides matching TRBD2. Trimming removed 6 bases from V and 10 bases from J; junction bases left unmatched: 12. The CDR3 spans 15 residues. CDR1 is SGHRS, CDR2 YFSETQ, per germline. CDR3 DNA: TGCGCCAGCACCCCCAGCGGGGGGGATTGGGAGGAGCTGTTTTTT. Protein product: CASTPSGGDWEELFF. The full variable domain, completed using reference TRBV5-1 and TRBJ2-2, is KAGVTQTPRYLIKTRGQQVTLSCSPISGHRSVSWYQQTPGQGLQFLFEYFSETQRNKGNFPGRFSGRQFSNSRSEMNVSTLELGDSALYLCASTPSGGDWEELFFGEGSRLTVL.

J is TRBJ2-1 and V is TRBV2, with TRBD2 identical over 13 bases. This CDR3 contains 17 residues. J gave up 9 bases and V 7 bases, and 15 bases lay outside the gene matches. Germline V gene data show CDR1 as SNHLY and CDR2 as FYNNEI. Here the CDR3 DNA reads TGTGCCAGCAAGACTAGCGGGGGGTTACTCTCTACAGCTGAGCAGTTCTTC. This sequence encodes CASKTSGGLLSTAEQFF.

This sequence joins TRBV6-5 and TRBJ2-1, with 9 bases matching TRBD2. Germline lookup yields CDR1 MNHEY and CDR2 SVGAGI. CDR3 size: 16 residues. J lost 6 bases, V lost 0 bases, and 6 bases had no gene match. DNA of the CDR3: TGTGCCAGCAGTTACTCAGCCAGCGGGAGGATCAATGAGCAGTTCTTC. Encoded protein: CASSYSASGRINEQFF.

The sample holds one count of this clone. V gene TRBV4-1 combines with J gene TRBJ2-5, with 13 bases aligning to TRBD2. CDR1 is MGHRA, CDR2 YSYEKL, per germline. J lost 2 bases, V lost 1 base, and 7 bases had no gene match. The CDR3 covers 18 residues. CDR3 sequence reads: CASSQVIAGLAGQETQYF. The CDR3 nucleotides read TGCGCCAGCAGCCAAGTCATAGCGGGACTAGCGGGGCAAGAGACCCAGTACTTC.

The chain uses TRBV5-8 and TRBJ2-2, with 8 bases matching TRBD1. Per the germline V gene, CDR1 is SGHTS and CDR2 is YDEGEE. This CDR3 comprises 16 residues. V gave up 2 bases and J gave up 6 bases; unmatched junction bases: 9. CDR3 bases: TGTGCCAGCAGCTTACTGTCGACAGGGGCGGCCGGGGAGCTGTTTTTT. It yields the protein CASSLLSTGAAGELFF. Looking up the rest from reference TRBV5-8 and TRBJ2-2 gives the full variable domain: EAGVTQSPTHLIKTRGQQATLRCSPISGHTSVYWYQQALGLGLQFLLWYDEGEERNRGNFPPRFSGRQFPNYSSELNVNALELEDSALYLCASSLLSTGAAGELFFGEGSRLTVL.

This chain links TRBV11-2 with TRBJ1-2, with 9 bases identical to TRBD1. The length of the CDR3 is 16 residues. Trimming took 5 bases from V and 0 from J; bases not matched to a gene: 7. Germline lookup yields CDR1 SGHAT and CDR2 FQNNGV. CDR3 in amino acids: CASSPLGQGTNYGYTF. In nucleotides, the CDR3 is TGTGCCAGCAGCCCCCTGGGACAGGGAACTAACTATGGCTACACCTTC.

This clone was detected only once. The chain employs TRBV25-1 and TRBJ2-5; 7 bases are shared with TRBD2. The CDR3 runs 17 residues. V gave up 4 bases and J gave up 2 bases; unmatched junction bases: 13. Germline V gene sequence: CDR1 MGHDK, CDR2 SYGVNS. The CDR3 nucleotides read TGTGCCAGCAGTGCCCTCCTGGCGGGGGTTCGGCAAGAGACCCAGTACTTC. Protein sequence: CASSALLAGVRQETQYF. The variable domain in full, with the rest retrieved from reference TRBV25-1 and TRBJ2-5, is EADIYQTPRYLVIGTGKKITLECSQTMGHDKMYWYQQDPGMELHLIHYSYGVNSTEKGDLSSESTVSRIRTEHFPLTLESARPSHTSQYLCASSALLAGVRQETQYFGPGTRLLVL.

The genes are TRBV19 and TRBJ2-7; 7 nucleotides line up with TRBD2. The CDR3 is made up of 15 amino acids. The trim removed 6 bases at V and 4 bases at J, leaving 12 bases unmatched. Germline lookup yields CDR1 LNHDA and CDR2 SQIVND (reference sequence). The CDR3 DNA reads as TGTGCCAGTAGGCCCCCGGGTGGGGGGGAATACGAGCAGTACTTC. Its translation: CASRPPGGGEYEQYF.